This T cell receptor (beta chain) was identified in a study of human T cells and chemical hapten exposure. Study at large: Minor volume differences among pooled libraries chiefly drove per-sample TCR yield variation.

Time point: patch test 3, about 24 weeks after DPC sensitization. As to treatment: therapeutic diphenylcyclopropenone sensitization with weekly scalp DPC. Total RNA came from unfractionated whole blood. With V trimmed by 5 bases and J by 5 bases, 7 bases remained unmatched. The length of the CDR3 is 15 residues. Germline values: CDR1 MDHEN, CDR2 SYDVKM. TCRdb reprocessed the RACE reads via MiXCR and lists one record per CDR3 protein. The data show about 64,000 distinct CDR3 sequences, about 10% seen once. This material consisted of whole blood, taken in connection with sensitization to the hapten diphenylcyclopropenone (DPC). The clonotype originates from a woman in her twenties or thirties with alopecia areata. Some clones in this sample may be carry-over from other donors' samples. The J gene is TRBJ2-3, the V gene TRBV28, with 10 bases fitting TRBD2. The CDR3 sequence is CASSLAGAGGDTQYF. CDR3 bases: TGTGCCAGCAGTCTAGCGGGGGCGGGAGGAGATACGCAGTATTTT.